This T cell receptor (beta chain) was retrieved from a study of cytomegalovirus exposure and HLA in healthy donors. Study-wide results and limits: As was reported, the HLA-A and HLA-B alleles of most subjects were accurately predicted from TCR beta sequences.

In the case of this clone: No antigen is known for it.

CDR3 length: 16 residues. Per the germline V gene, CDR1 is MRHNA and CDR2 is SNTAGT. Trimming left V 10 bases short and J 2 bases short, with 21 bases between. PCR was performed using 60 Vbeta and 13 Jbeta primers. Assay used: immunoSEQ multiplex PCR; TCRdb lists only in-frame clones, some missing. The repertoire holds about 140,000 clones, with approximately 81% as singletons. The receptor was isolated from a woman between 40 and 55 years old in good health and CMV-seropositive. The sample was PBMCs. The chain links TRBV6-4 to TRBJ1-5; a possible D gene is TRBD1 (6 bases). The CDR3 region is CAISRRQAEGNQPQHF. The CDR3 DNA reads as TGTGCCATTTCCCGCCGACAGGCTGAGGGCAATCAGCCCCAGCATTTT.